This T cell receptor (beta chain) was captured in a study of T-cell memory formation after mild COVID-19. Study background: The study found TCR clusters largely donor specific. Whole-study findings and limits: Chiefly within CM and EM were the contracting CD4+ clones; CD8+ ones were within EMRA. Clones shrinking between day 15 and 85 showed a balanced CD4/CD8 split, and those that grew later tilted toward CD4+.

There are many counts of this clonotype. The antigen is undetermined. Germline V gives CDR1 SEHNR, CDR2 FQNEAQ (reference sequence). Between the trimmed V and J ends, which lost 1 base and 4 bases, there was a span of 11 bases. The CDR3 runs 15 residues. Using its own MiXCR run on the 5' RACE reads, TCRdb lists one record per CDR3 protein. The sample carries more than 350,000 distinct CDR3 sequences, 16% recorded once. The sequence was obtained from a man between 18 and 35 years old who had mild COVID-19 (a few samples of this study predate the infection). Cell type and time point are not known. The chain joins TRBV7-9 to TRBJ2-1; D may be TRBD2 (6 bases). The sample was PBMCs or a T cell subset sorted from them (not recorded which). The CDR3 protein is CASSLDPGEYNEQFF. CDR3 nucleotide sequence: TGTGCCAGCAGCTTAGATCCGGGGGAATACAATGAGCAGTTCTTC.